This T cell receptor beta chain was documented in a study of T cell responses to AZD1222 COVID-19 vaccine. TCRdb's copy holds only in-frame clones and misses some; the assay was immunoSEQ multiplex PCR. The sample lists over 100,000 clones; about 91% were seen once. V lost 6 bases and J 3 bases, leaving 12 bases between the germline ends. This CDR3 region has 14 residues. Germline V gene data show CDR1 as MNHEY and CDR2 as SVGAGI. The J gene is TRBJ1-3, the V gene TRBV6-5; unclear D gene. Specimen: peripheral blood, collected on day 0 of AZD1222 vaccination. This sequence originates from an adult in good health. The CDR3 protein is CASRPAGYGNTIYF. In DNA, the CDR3 is TGTGCCAGCAGACCGGCGGGATATGGAAACACCATATATTTT.